The present T cell receptor (beta chain) was sequenced within a study of blood T cell repertoires in COVID-19. Study-wide background: Collection of acute and convalescent COVID-19 samples took place in the United States, Italy and Spain. The cDNA or gDNA used as material had been derived from T cells, B-cell-depleted T cells, or PBMCs.

CDR3 length equals 11 residues. Germline V CDR1 and CDR2: KGHSH, LQKENI. Between the trimmed V and J ends, which lost 3 bases and 6 bases, there was a span of 3 bases. The authors' processing: Amplified reference gene primers provided the basis for estimating nucleated cell counts. Measured with immunoSEQ multiplex PCR; TCRdb has only the in-frame clones, and not every one. V, J and clone size derive from that table, while D and trimming were established from the DNA sequence. Of 160,000 or so clones listed, approximately 90% were seen once; the top ten hold about 2.5%. This chain links TRBV18 with TRBJ2-1; D is undetermined. The sample consisted of peripheral blood. This receptor was identified in a woman in her sixties or seventies with acute or convalescent COVID-19. The CDR3 DNA reads TGTGCCAGCTCACCCAGCAATGAGCAGTTCTTC. This translates into CASSPSNEQFF.